The 27 T cell receptor beta chains below come from one sample, sequenced in a study of T cell repertoires in ileal Crohn's disease. Time point here: neoterminal ileum biopsy at postoperative endoscopy, about 6 months after surgery. Libraries were prepared by immunoSEQ multiplex PCR; TCRdb keeps only in-frame clonotypes and omits some of them. The data hold over 9,000 clones, with roughly 80% observed a single time. Sequenced input: ileal tissue. These receptors all stem from an adult with Crohn's disease.

This chain joins TRBV2 and TRBJ2-3; D is perhaps TRBD1 (7 bases). Between the trimmed V and J ends, which lost 5 bases and 1 base, there was a span of 16 bases. Germline V gives CDR1 SNHLY, CDR2 FYNNEI. This CDR3 spans 16 amino acids. CDR3 region: CASSLQGRMGTDTQYF. The CDR3 DNA sequence: TGTGCCAGCAGTTTACAGGGGAGGATGGGCACAGATACGCAGTATTTT.

The gene calls are TRBV2 and TRBJ1-2, with D unresolved. Trimming took 6 bases from V and 1 from J, leaving 9 bases between them. Looked up from germline, CDR1 is SNHLY and CDR2 is FYNNEI. The CDR3 has 13 residues. The chain's CDR3 is CASRGRFNYGYTF. DNA for the CDR3: TGTGCCAGCAGAGGGAGGTTTAACTATGGCTACACCTTC. Full variable domain (outside the CDR3, taken from reference TRBV2 and TRBJ1-2): EPEVTQTPSHQVTQMGQEVILRCVPISNHLYFYWYRQILGQKVEFLVSFYNNEISEKSEIFDDQFSVERPDGSNFTLKIRSTKLEDSAMYFCASRGRFNYGYTFGSGTRLTVV.

The gene calls are TRBV6-5 and TRBJ2-1; possible D gene TRBD1, 5 bases. V gave up 2 bases and J gave up 8 bases, with 13 bases separating them. The CDR3 contains 14 residues. Germline loops: CDR1 MNHEY, CDR2 SVGAGI. CDR3 coding DNA: TGTGCCAGCAGTTACACGGGCTCCAGGGATGAGCAGTTCTTC. It yields the protein CASSYTGSRDEQFF.

The gene calls are TRBV29-1 and TRBJ2-1, with D perhaps TRBD2 (6 bases). Between the trimmed V and J ends, which lost 8 bases and 9 bases, there was a span of 17 bases. This CDR3 comprises 12 residues. CDR1 is SQVTM, CDR2 ANQGSEA, per germline. This CDR3 reads CSWRGVPVEQFF. CDR3 in DNA: TGCAGCTGGAGGGGAGTTCCGGTTGAGCAGTTCTTC.

The rearrangement links TRBV11-1 to TRBJ1-2; 9 nucleotides align to TRBD1. The CDR3 contains 17 residues. V was clipped by 4 bases and J by 4 bases; unmatched bases: 13. Germline assignment: CDR1 SGHAT and CDR2 FQDESV (reference sequence). In DNA, the CDR3 is TGTGCCAGCAGCTCAGACCCCAGCCTGACAGGGGGCTATGGCTACACCTTC. The encoded protein is CASSSDPSLTGGYGYTF.

The chain recombines TRBV5-1 with TRBJ1-1, with D maybe TRBD1 (5 bases). V was shortened by 4 bases and J by 1 base, with 17 bases between the two germline ends. The germline CDR1 and CDR2 sequences are SGHRS and YFSETQ. The length of the CDR3 is 16 residues. CDR3 in amino acids: CASSPNPGPPNTEAFF. The CDR3 DNA is TGCGCCAGCAGCCCGAACCCAGGGCCCCCGAACACTGAAGCTTTCTTT.

The chain uses TRBV7-3 and TRBJ2-1; D not resolved. Between the trimmed V and J ends, which lost 5 bases and 7 bases, there was a span of 9 bases. The germline V gene encodes CDR1 SGHTA and CDR2 FQGTGA. The CDR3 contains 12 residues. Here the CDR3 reads CASSLSRNEQFF. DNA of the CDR3: TGTGCCAGCAGCCTAAGCAGGAATGAGCAGTTCTTC.

This clone was seen a handful of times. In nucleotides, the CDR3 is TGTGCCAGCAGCCCAAGACTAGCGGGGAACTACGAGCAGTACTTC. Amino acid sequence: CASSPRLAGNYEQYF. This sequence joins TRBV11-2 and TRBJ2-7, with TRBD2 identical over 11 bases. The CDR3 loop spans 15 amino acids. V lost 5 bases, J lost 3 bases, and 6 bases stayed unmatched. CDR1 SGHAT and CDR2 FQNNGV come from the germline V gene.

The chain has TRBV6-5 and TRBJ2-7, with D possibly being TRBD1 (6 bases). Trimming removed 6 bases at V and 3 bases at J, with 12 bases between. The CDR3 covers 13 residues. CDR1 and CDR2 from the germline V gene are MNHEY and SVGAGI. CDR3 sequence (DNA): TGTGCCAGCAGCCCTAACAGGGACTACGAGCAGTACTTC. Encoded protein: CASSPNRDYEQYF.

V gene TRBV6-6 combines with J gene TRBJ1-2; TRBD1 is a possible D gene (5 bases). In germline, CDR1 is MNHNY, CDR2 SVGAGI (reference sequence). The V and J ends lost 5 bases and 2 bases respectively, with 15 bases between them. The CDR3 is 15 residues long. The CDR3 region is CASSPHDSNNYGYTF. The CDR3 DNA sequence: TGTGCCAGCAGTCCCCATGACAGTAACAACTATGGCTACACCTTC.

V is TRBV21-1 and J is TRBJ2-1; the table's D call, TRBD2, was not checked against the DNA. TRBV21-1 is a pseudogene segment. CDR3 size: 15 residues. The CDR3 DNA reads as TGTGCCAGCAGCAAGTTTCCTAGCGCTTACAATGAGCAGTTCTTC. It translates to CASSKFPSAYNEQFF.

The J gene is TRBJ1-5, the V gene TRBV19; D may be TRBD1 (6 bases). The V and J ends lost 4 bases and 7 bases respectively, with 11 bases between them. There are 13 residues in the CDR3. Germline assignment: CDR1 LNHDA and CDR2 SQIVND (reference sequence). The CDR3 DNA reads as TGTGCCAGTAGTACCCAGGGGCGCCAGCCCCAGCATTTT. This gives the protein CASSTQGRQPQHF. Supplemented by reference TRBV19 and TRBJ1-5, the full variable domain reads DGGITQSPKYLFRKEGQNVTLSCEQNLNHDAMYWYRQDPGQGLRLIYYSQIVNDFQKGDIAEGYSVSREKKESFPLTVTSAQKNPTAFYLCASSTQGRQPQHFGDGTRLSIL.

This clone was found a few times. V usage is TRBV6-1 and J usage is TRBJ1-4; D might be TRBD1 (5 bases). The CDR3 is 15 amino acids. Germline CDR1 MNHNS, CDR2 SASEGT. The V end was cut by 2 bases, the J end by 4 bases, with 11 bases between. The CDR3 DNA reads as TGTGCCAGCAGTGAAAGCGGGGCCCATAATGAAAAACTGTTTTTT. Its protein product is CASSESGAHNEKLFF.

The chain carries TRBV10-3 and TRBJ2-3; 16 bases align to TRBD2. V gave up 2 bases and J gave up 1 base; unmatched junction bases: 3. The length of the CDR3 is 18 residues. Germline lookup yields CDR1 ENHRY and CDR2 SYGVKD. Written as DNA, the CDR3 is TGTGCCATCAGTGAGAGGGGACTAGCGGGAGGGGGCACAGATACGCAGTATTTT. Translation: CAISERGLAGGGTDTQYF.

This chain uses TRBV27 with TRBJ2-7; 8 nucleotides match TRBD2. CDR1 and CDR2 from the germline V gene are MNHEY and SMNVEV (reference sequence). The CDR3 has 13 residues. V trimming: 8 bases; J trimming: 2 bases; junction bases outside the gene matches: 5. The CDR3 here is CASGAGVPYEQYF. In DNA form, the CDR3 reads TGTGCCAGCGGAGCGGGAGTCCCCTACGAGCAGTACTTC.

The chain has TRBV27 and TRBJ2-1, with TRBD1 identical over 7 bases. The germline CDR1 and CDR2 sequences are MNHEY and SMNVEV (reference sequence). With 2 bases clipped from V and 2 bases from J, the junction kept 6 bases outside the gene matches. The CDR3 runs 16 residues. The CDR3 coding sequence is TGTGCCAGCAGTTTAAGTATACAGGGGCCCTACAATGAGCAGTTCTTC. This gives the protein CASSLSIQGPYNEQFF.

This chain uses TRBV6-5 with TRBJ2-7; 13 nucleotides match TRBD2. The germline V gene encodes CDR1 MNHEY and CDR2 SVGAGI. Trimming removed 6 bases from V and 3 bases from J; junction bases left unmatched: 5. This CDR3 is built from 15 residues. The CDR3 sequence is CASSRGLAGIYEQYF. CDR3 nucleotide sequence: TGTGCCAGCAGCCGGGGACTAGCGGGAATCTACGAGCAGTACTTC.

This rearrangement joins TRBV7-6 to TRBJ2-5; unclear D gene. V lost 6 bases, J lost 3 bases, and 11 bases lay in between. Germline-derived CDR1 and CDR2 are SGHVS and FNYEAQ. CDR3 length: 13 amino acids. The CDR3 loop reads CASSLRVEETQYF. CDR3 coding DNA: TGTGCCAGCAGTCTACGGGTGGAAGAGACCCAGTACTTC.

The chain carries TRBV19 and TRBJ2-6; 14 bases fit TRBD2. The length of the CDR3 is 19 residues. From germline, CDR1 is LNHDA and CDR2 SQIVND (reference sequence). The V and J ends lost 7 bases and 4 bases, in that order; junction bases with no gene match: 12. In DNA form, the CDR3 reads TGTGCCAGTATTAATTCTCCGGGACTAGCGGGAGCAGGGGCCAACGTCCTGACTTTC. It encodes CASINSPGLAGAGANVLTF.

Here the CDR3 reads CASSPHAGARLDQPQHF. CDR3 sequence (DNA): TGTGCCAGCAGCCCTCATGCGGGGGCCAGATTAGATCAGCCCCAGCATTTT. The genes are TRBV11-2 and TRBJ1-5; weak D call: TRBD1 (6 bases). The V gene's germline CDR1 is SGHAT and CDR2 FQNNGV. The V and J ends lost 5 bases and 5 bases respectively, with 22 bases between them. This CDR3 is 17 amino acids long. Using reference TRBV11-2 and TRBJ1-5 for the parts outside the CDR3, the full variable domain is EAGVAQSPRYKIIEKRQSVAFWCNPISGHATLYWYQQILGQGPKLLIQFQNNGVVDDSQLPKDRFSAERLKGVDSTLKIQPAKLEDSAVYLCASSPHAGARLDQPQHFGDGTRLSIL.

The chain is built from TRBV9 and TRBJ1-5; 8 bases line up with TRBD1. J gave up 5 bases and V 4 bases, and 5 bases lay outside the gene matches. This CDR3 is built from 14 residues. Looked up from germline, CDR1 is SGDLS and CDR2 is YYNGEE. In nucleotides, the CDR3 is TGTGCCAGCAGCACAGGGACAGGAGATCAGCCCCAGCATTTT. Protein product: CASSTGTGDQPQHF.

The table lists this clone with a count of one. The rearrangement joins TRBV25-1 to TRBJ1-1; TRBD1 is a possible D gene (6 bases). V was shortened by 8 bases and J by 7 bases, with 11 bases between the two germline ends. CDR1 and CDR2 from the germline V gene are MGHDK and SYGVNS. The CDR3 has 11 residues. This chain's CDR3 is CASRTGYEAFF. The CDR3 DNA reads as TGTGCCAGCCGTACAGGGTATGAAGCTTTCTTT.

The chain has TRBV1 and TRBJ1-5; the table names TRBD1, a call not compared with the DNA. TRBV1 is termed a pseudogene. The CDR3 extends over 18 amino acids. The CDR3 DNA reads TGCACCAGCAGCCAAGAGGTTCCAGGGGGCAGAATTAGGCAGCCCCAGCATTTT. As protein: CTSSQEVPGGRIRQPQHF.

The J gene is TRBJ1-1, the V gene TRBV10-3, with TRBD1 identical over 8 bases. CDR1 is ENHRY, CDR2 SYGVKD, per germline. This CDR3 is 15 amino acids long. J gave up 10 bases and V 0 bases, and 10 bases lay outside the gene matches. The chain's CDR3 is CAISESSGTGALAFF. Here the CDR3 DNA reads TGTGCCATCAGTGAGTCCTCCGGGACAGGTGCGTTAGCTTTCTTT.

This rearrangement joins TRBV9 to TRBJ1-1, with D unclear. This CDR3 has 17 amino acids. CDR1 SGDLS and CDR2 YYNGEE come from the germline V gene. The V end lost 0 bases, the J end lost 2 bases, and 17 bases lay between the germline ends. The CDR3 protein is CASSVDPFPPGNTEAFF. CDR3 nucleotides: TGTGCCAGCAGCGTAGACCCATTCCCCCCGGGTAACACTGAAGCTTTCTTT.

The chain joins TRBV10-3 to TRBJ2-5; 9 nucleotides match TRBD1. Per the germline V gene, CDR1 is ENHRY and CDR2 is SYGVKD. The CDR3 totals 15 residues. V trimming: 4 bases; J trimming: 3 bases; junction bases outside the gene matches: 6. The CDR3 here is CAISGGTGIKETQYF. CDR3 DNA sequence: TGTGCCATCAGTGGCGGGACAGGGATTAAAGAGACCCAGTACTTC.

V is TRBV7-9 and J is TRBJ1-2; unclear D gene. The V and J ends lost 5 bases and 0 bases respectively, with 13 bases between them. The germline V gene has CDR1 SEHNR and CDR2 FQNEAQ (reference sequence). This CDR3 comprises 15 residues. The CDR3 is CASSPPGQPNYGYTF. In DNA form, the CDR3 reads TGTGCCAGCAGCCCCCCTGGGCAGCCTAACTATGGCTACACCTTC.